The T cell receptor (beta chain) described here comes from a study of Graves' ophthalmopathy and Graves' hyperthyroidism. None of the included patients had other autoimmune diseases, uncontrolled infections, pregnancy or lactation, as these led to exclusion. Someone took the PBMCs out of approximately 9.2 ml of fresh peripheral blood. This clonotype was observed once. Its antigen remains unidentified. Amplification targeted the TCR beta CDR3 regions, with RNA transcripts as the source material. The authors performed first-round RT-PCR with HTBI primers and then a second-round multiplex PCR. Via MiXCR, TCRdb re-called the multiplex PCR reads, giving one row per CDR3 protein. The table lists hundreds of thousands of distinct CDR3 sequences, just over 40% of them singletons. Study-level points and caveats: Most thyroid clonotypes expanded beyond 0.001 frequency were also found in blood.

The CDR3 totals 13 residues. Looked up from germline, CDR1 is LNHDA and CDR2 is SQIVND (reference sequence). V dropped 2 bases and J dropped 2 bases, with 6 bases sitting between them. The genes are TRBV19 and TRBJ1-2; no reliable D call. This TCR was recovered from an adult man with Graves' ophthalmopathy. Sequenced: peripheral blood. The CDR3 DNA follows: TGTGCCAGTAGTATACAGGTGAACTATGGCTACACCTTC. It codes for CASSIQVNYGYTF.